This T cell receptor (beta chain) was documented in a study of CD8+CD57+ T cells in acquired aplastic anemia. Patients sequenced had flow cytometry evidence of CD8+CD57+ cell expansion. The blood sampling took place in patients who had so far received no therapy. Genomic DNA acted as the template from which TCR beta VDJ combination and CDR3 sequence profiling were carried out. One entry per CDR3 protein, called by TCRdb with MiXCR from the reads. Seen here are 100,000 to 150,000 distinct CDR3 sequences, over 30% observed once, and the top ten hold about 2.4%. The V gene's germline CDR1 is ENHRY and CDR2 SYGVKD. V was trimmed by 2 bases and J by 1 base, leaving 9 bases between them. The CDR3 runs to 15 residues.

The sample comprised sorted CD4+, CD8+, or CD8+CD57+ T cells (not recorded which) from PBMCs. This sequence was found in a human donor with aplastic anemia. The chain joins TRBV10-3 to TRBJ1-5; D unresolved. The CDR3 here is CAISEGEESNQPQHF. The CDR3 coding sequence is TGTGCCATCAGTGAGGGGGAGGAGAGCAATCAGCCCCAGCATTTT.